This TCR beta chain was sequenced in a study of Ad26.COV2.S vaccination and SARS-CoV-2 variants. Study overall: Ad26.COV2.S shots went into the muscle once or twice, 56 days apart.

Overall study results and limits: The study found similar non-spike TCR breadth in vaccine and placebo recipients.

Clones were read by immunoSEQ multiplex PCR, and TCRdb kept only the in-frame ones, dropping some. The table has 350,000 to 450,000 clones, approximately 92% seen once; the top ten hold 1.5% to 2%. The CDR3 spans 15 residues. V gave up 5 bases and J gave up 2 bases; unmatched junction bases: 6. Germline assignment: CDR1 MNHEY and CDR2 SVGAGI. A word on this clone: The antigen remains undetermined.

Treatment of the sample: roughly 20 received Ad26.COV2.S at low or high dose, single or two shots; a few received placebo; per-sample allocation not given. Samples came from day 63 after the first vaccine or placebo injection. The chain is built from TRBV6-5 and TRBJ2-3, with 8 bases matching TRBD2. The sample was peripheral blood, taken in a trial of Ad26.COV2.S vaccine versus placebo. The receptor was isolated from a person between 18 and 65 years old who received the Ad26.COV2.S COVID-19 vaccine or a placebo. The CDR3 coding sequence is TGTGCCAGCAGTACACTAGCGGAGGTCACAGATACGCAGTATTTT. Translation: CASSTLAEVTDTQYF.